This TCR beta chain is drawn from a study of control samples from healthy donors and cancer patients. Assay used: immunoSEQ multiplex PCR; TCRdb lists only in-frame clones, some missing. The sample contains about 170,000 clones, around 93% of which appear only once. Trimming took off 1 base at V and 3 bases at J, with 10 bases between the two ends. The germline V gene has CDR1 SGHTA and CDR2 FQGNSA. The CDR3 spans 14 residues. J is TRBJ2-7 and V is TRBV7-2; D uncertain. This clonotype was sampled from a woman aged 60-70 years in good health. The sample was blood. The CDR3 region is CASSLGGLFYEQYF. The CDR3 coding sequence is TGTGCCAGCAGCTTAGGGGGTCTCTTCTACGAGCAGTACTTC.